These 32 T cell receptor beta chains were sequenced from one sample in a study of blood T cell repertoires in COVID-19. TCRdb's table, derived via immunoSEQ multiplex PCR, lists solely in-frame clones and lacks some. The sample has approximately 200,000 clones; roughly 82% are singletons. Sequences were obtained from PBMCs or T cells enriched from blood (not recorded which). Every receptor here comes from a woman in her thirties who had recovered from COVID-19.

The CDR3 loop reads CSVGQNTVEAFF. The CDR3, as DNA: TGCAGCGTCGGACAGAATACGGTTGAAGCTTTCTTT. V and J are TRBV29-1 and TRBJ1-1, with D perhaps matching TRBD1 (6 bases). The germline V gene encodes CDR1 SQVTM and CDR2 ANQGSEA. With 6 bases removed from V and 7 bases from J, the gap between germline ends came to 15 bases. There are 12 residues in the CDR3.

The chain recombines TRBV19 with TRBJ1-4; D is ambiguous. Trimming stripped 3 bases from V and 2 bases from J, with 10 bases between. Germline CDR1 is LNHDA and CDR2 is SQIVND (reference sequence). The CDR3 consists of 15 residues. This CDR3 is CASSMQSGTNEKLFF. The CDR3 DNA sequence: TGTGCCAGTAGTATGCAATCGGGTACTAATGAAAAACTGTTTTTT.

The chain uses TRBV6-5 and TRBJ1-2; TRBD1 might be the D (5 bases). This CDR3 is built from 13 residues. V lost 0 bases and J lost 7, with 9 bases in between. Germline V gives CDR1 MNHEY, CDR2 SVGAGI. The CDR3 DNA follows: TGTGCCAGCAGTTACTCCGACAGAGGTGGCTACACCTTC. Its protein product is CASSYSDRGGYTF.

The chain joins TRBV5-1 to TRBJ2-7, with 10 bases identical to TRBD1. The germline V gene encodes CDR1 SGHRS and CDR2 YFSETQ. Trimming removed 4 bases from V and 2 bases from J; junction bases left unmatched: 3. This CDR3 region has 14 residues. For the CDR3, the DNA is TGCGCCAGCAGCGTTGGACAGGGGGCCTACGAGCAGTACTTC. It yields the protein CASSVGQGAYEQYF.

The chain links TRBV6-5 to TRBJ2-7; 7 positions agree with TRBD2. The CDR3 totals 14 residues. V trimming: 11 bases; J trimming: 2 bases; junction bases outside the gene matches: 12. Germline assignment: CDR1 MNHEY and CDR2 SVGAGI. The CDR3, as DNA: TGTGCCTCGACGGCGGGACTACTGACCTACGAGCAGTACTTC. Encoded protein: CASTAGLLTYEQYF.

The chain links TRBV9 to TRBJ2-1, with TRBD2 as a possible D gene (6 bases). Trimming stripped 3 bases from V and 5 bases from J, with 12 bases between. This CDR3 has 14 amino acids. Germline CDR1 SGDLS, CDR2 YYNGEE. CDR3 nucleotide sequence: TGTGCCAGCAGCGGAGGCATAGCGGACAATGAGCAGTTCTTC. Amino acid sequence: CASSGGIADNEQFF.

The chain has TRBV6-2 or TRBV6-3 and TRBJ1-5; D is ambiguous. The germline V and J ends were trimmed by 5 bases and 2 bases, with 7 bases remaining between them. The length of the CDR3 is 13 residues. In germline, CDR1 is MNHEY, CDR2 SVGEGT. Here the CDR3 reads CASSRGGNQPQHF. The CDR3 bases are TGTGCCAGCAGTCGAGGTGGCAATCAGCCCCAGCATTTT.

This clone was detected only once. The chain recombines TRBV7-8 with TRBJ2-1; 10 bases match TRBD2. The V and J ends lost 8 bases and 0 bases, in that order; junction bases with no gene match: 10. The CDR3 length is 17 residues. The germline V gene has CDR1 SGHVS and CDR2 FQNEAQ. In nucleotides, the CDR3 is TGTGCCAGCCGACTAGCGGGTGTTAAGAGCTCCTACAATGAGCAGTTCTTC. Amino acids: CASRLAGVKSSYNEQFF.

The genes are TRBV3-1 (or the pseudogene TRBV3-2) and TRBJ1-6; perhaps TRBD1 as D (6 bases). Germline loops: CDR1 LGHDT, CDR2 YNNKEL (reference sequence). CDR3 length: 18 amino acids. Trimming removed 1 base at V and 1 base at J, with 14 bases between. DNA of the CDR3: TGTGCCAGCAGCCAAGTCGGTTTGGGGGCGTCCTATAATTCACCCCTCCACTTT. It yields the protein CASSQVGLGASYNSPLHF.

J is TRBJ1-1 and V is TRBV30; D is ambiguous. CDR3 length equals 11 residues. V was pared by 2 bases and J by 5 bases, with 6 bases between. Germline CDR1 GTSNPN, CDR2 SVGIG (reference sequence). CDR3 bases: TGTGCCTGGAGTAGGGAGACTGAAGCTTTCTTT. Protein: CAWSRETEAFF.

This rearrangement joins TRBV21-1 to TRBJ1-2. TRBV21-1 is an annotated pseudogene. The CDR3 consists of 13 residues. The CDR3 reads CASTHDSCDGYTF. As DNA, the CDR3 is TGTGCCAGCACCCATGATAGTTGCGATGGCTACACCTTC.

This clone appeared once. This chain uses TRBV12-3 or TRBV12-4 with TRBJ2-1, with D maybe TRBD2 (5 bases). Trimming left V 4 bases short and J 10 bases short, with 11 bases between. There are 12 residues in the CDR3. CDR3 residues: CASSSTPSEQFF. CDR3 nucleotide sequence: TGTGCCAGCAGTTCGACGCCTAGCGAGCAGTTCTTC.

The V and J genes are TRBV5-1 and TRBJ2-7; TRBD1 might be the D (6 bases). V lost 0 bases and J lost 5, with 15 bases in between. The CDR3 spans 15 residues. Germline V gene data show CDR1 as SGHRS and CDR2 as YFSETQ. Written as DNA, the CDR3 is TGCGCCAGCAGCTTGGTGGCAGGGACAACGAACGAGCAGTACTTC. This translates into CASSLVAGTTNEQYF.

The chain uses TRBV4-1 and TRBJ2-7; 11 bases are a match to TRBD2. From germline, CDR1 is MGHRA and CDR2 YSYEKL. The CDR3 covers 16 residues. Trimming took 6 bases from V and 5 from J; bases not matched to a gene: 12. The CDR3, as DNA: TGCGCCAGCAGAAGTGAACTAGCGGGAGATTCCCACGAGCAGTACTTC. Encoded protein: CASRSELAGDSHEQYF.

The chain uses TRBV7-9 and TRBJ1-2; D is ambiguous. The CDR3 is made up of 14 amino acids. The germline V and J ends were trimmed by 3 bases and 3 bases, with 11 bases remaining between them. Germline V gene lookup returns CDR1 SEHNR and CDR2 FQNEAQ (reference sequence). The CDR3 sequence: CASSLTGRDYGYTF. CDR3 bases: TGTGCCAGCAGCTTGACGGGGAGGGACTATGGCTACACCTTC.

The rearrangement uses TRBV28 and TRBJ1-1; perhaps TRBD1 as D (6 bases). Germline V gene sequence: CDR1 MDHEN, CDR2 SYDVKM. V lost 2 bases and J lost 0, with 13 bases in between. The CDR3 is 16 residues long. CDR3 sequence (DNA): TGTGCCAGCAGTTTAAGGGCAGGGGAAATGAACACTGAAGCTTTCTTT. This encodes CASSLRAGEMNTEAFF.

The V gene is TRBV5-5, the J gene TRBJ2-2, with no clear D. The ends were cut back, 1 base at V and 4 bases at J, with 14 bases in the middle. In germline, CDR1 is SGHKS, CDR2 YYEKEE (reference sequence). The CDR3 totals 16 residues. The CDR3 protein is CASSLSPIRSTGELFF. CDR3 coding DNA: TGTGCCAGCAGCTTGAGTCCCATCAGATCCACCGGGGAGCTGTTTTTT. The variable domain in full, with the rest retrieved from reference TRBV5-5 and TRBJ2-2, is DAGVTQSPTHLIKTRGQQVTLRCSPISGHKSVSWYQQVLGQGPQFIFQYYEKEERGRGNFPDRFSARQFPNYSSELNVNALLLGDSALYLCASSLSPIRSTGELFFGEGSRLTVL.

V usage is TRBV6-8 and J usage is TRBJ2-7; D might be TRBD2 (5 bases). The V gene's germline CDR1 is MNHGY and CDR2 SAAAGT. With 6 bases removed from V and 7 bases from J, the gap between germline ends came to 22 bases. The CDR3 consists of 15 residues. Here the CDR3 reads CASRVIECGSREQYF. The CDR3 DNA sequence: TGTGCCAGCAGAGTTATAGAATGTGGGAGTCGGGAGCAGTACTTC.

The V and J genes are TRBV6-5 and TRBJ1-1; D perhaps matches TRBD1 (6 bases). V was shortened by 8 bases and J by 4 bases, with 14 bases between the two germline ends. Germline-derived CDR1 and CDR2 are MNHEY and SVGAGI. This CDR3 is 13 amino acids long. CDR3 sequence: CASQGTGSTEAFF. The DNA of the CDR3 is TGTGCCAGCCAAGGAACAGGGAGCACTGAAGCTTTCTTT.

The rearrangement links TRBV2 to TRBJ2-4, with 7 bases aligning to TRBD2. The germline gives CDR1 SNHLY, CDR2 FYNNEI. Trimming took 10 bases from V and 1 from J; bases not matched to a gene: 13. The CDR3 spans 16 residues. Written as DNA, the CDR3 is TGTGCCACTCCTCCCCCAGGGACTATGGCCAAAAACATTCAGTACTTC. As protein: CATPPPGTMAKNIQYF.

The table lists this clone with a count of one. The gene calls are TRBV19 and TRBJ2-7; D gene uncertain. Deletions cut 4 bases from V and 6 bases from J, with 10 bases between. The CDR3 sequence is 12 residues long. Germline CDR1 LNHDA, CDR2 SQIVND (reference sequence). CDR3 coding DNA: TGTGCCAGTAGTAGCCAGACACGCGAGCAGTACTTC. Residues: CASSSQTREQYF.

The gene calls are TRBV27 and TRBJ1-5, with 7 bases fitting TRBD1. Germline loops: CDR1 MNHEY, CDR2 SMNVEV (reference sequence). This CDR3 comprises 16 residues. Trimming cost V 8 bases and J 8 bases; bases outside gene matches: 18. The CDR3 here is CASAPGSDRRPKPQHF. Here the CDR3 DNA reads TGTGCCAGCGCCCCCGGGTCGGACAGGCGCCCTAAGCCCCAGCATTTT.

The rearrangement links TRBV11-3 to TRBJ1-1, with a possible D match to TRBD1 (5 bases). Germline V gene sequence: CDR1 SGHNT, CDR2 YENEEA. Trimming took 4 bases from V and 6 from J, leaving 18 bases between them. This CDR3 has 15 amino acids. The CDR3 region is CASSSDSQTGAEAFF. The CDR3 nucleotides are TGTGCCAGCAGCTCCGACAGCCAGACGGGTGCTGAAGCTTTCTTT. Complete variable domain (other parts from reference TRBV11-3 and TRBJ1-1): EAGVVQSPRYKIIEKKQPVAFWCNPISGHNTLYWYLQNLGQGPELLIRYENEEAVDDSQLPKDRFSAERLKGVDSTLKIQPAELGDSAVYLCASSSDSQTGAEAFFGQGTRLTVV.

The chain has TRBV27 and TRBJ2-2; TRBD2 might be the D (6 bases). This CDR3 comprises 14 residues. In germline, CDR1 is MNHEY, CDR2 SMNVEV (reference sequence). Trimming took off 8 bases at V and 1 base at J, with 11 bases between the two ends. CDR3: CASRGTLNTGELFF. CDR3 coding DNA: TGTGCCAGCCGCGGGACTCTGAACACCGGGGAGCTGTTTTTT.

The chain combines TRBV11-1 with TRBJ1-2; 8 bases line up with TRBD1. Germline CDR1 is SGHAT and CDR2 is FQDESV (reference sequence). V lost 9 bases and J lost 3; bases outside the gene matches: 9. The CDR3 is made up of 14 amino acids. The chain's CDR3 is CASAPMTGDYGYTF. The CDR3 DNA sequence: TGTGCCAGTGCCCCGATGACAGGGGACTATGGCTACACCTTC.

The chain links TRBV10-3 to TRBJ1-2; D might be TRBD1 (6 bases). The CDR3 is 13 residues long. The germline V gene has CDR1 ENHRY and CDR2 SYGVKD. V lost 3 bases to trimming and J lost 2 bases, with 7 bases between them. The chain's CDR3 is CAISDGQNYGYTF. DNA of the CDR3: TGTGCCATCAGTGATGGACAGAACTATGGCTACACCTTC.

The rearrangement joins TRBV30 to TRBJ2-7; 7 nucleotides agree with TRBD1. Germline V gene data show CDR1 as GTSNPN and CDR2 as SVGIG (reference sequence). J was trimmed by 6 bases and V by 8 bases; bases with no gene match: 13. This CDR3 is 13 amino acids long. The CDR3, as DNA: TGTGCCCTGGACGCGCGACAGGGCATCGAGCAGTACTTC. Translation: CALDARQGIEQYF.

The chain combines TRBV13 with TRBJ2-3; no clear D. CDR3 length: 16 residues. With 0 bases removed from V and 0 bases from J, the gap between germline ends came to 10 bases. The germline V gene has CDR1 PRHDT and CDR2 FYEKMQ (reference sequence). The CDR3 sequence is CASSLGVYYSTDTQYF. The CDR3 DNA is TGTGCCAGCAGCTTAGGGGTCTATTACAGCACAGATACGCAGTATTTT.

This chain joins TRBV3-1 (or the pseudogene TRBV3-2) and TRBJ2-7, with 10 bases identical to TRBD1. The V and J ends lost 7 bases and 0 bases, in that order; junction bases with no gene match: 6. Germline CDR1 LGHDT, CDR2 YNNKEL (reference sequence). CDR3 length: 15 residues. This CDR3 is CASTSGTGVSYEQYF. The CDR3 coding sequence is TGTGCCAGCACCTCCGGGACAGGGGTCTCCTACGAGCAGTACTTC.

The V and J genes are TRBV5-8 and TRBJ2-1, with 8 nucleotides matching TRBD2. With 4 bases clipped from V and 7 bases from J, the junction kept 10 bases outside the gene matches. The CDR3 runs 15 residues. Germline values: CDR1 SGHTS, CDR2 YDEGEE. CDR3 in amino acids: CASSRIAGWMNEQFF. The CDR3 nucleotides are TGTGCCAGCAGCCGGATAGCGGGATGGATGAATGAGCAGTTCTTC.

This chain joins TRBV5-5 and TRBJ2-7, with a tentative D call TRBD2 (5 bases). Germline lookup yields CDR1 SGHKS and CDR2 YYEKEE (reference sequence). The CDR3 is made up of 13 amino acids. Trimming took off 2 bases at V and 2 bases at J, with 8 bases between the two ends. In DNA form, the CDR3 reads TGTGCCAGCAGCTTAGGACTGACCTACGAGCAGTACTTC. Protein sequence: CASSLGLTYEQYF.

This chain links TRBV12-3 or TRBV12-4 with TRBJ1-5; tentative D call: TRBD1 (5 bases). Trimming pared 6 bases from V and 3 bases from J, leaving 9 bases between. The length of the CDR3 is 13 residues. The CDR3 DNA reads TGTGCCAGCAGGGGGCAGTCCAATCAGCCCCAGCATTTT. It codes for CASRGQSNQPQHF.